A single sample is the source of the 18 T cell receptor beta chains below, sequenced in a study of T-cell memory formation after mild COVID-19. In TCRdb, the 5' RACE reads were re-called with MiXCR into one record per CDR3 protein. The data hold under 350,000 distinct CDR3 sequences, with around 15% observed a single time. The sequenced sample was PBMCs or a T cell subset sorted from them (not recorded which). All receptors derive from a man between 18 and 35 years old who had mild COVID-19 (a few samples of this study predate the infection). Cell type and time point are not known.

The chain recombines TRBV11-2 with TRBJ2-4; D is unclear. The CDR3 contains 15 residues. Germline V CDR1 and CDR2: SGHAT, FQNNGV. Trimming took 5 bases from V and 2 from J, leaving 13 bases between them. The CDR3 DNA reads TGTGCCAGCAGCCCGTCGGCCAGGTCCAAAAACATTCAGTACTTC. Translating it yields CASSPSARSKNIQYF.

This clonotype is labeled medium-sized. The V and J genes are TRBV4-2 and TRBJ2-5, with 7 nucleotides matching TRBD2. Per the germline V gene, CDR1 is LGHNA and CDR2 is YNFKEQ. Losses at the gene ends were 1 base for V and 2 bases for J; bases not matched to a gene: 1. This CDR3 spans 14 amino acids. DNA for the CDR3: TGTGCCAGCAGCCAAGGACTAGCTCAAGAGACCCAGTACTTC. This encodes CASSQGLAQETQYF.

The sample holds a few counts of this clonotype. The chain carries TRBV6-1 and TRBJ1-1, with 9 bases lining up with TRBD1. The CDR3 is made up of 12 amino acids. CDR1 is MNHNS, CDR2 SASEGT, per germline. J was trimmed by 8 bases and V by 10 bases; bases with no gene match: 8. CDR3: CATQPTGGEAFF. The CDR3 DNA reads as TGTGCCACCCAACCTACAGGGGGCGAAGCTTTCTTT.

The V call is TRBV6-4, the J call TRBJ2-1; 10 positions match TRBD2. Per germline, CDR1 MRHNA and CDR2 SNTAGT. Trimming at V came to 2 bases and at J to 4 bases, leaving 8 bases not matched to a gene. The CDR3 is made up of 17 amino acids. CDR3 coding DNA: TGTGCCAGCAGTGACCGAGCGGGGGGGCCCCGGTACAATGAGCAGTTCTTC. Translated: CASSDRAGGPRYNEQFF.

In its sample, this clonotype was seen a few times. This chain links TRBV7-9 with TRBJ1-1; D call uncertain. V shed 5 bases and J shed 4 bases, with 23 bases lying between them. Germline V gives CDR1 SEHNR, CDR2 FQNEAQ (reference sequence). The CDR3 is made up of 17 amino acids. The CDR3 DNA sequence: TGTGCCAGCAGCGTACCTCCCTCGAGGGCTTGGGGCACTGAAGCTTTCTTT. Translated, it gives CASSVPPSRAWGTEAFF.

The gene calls are TRBV7-2 and TRBJ1-2; no clear D gene. This CDR3 contains 15 residues. V shed 0 bases and J shed 2 bases, with 10 bases lying between them. CDR1 SGHTA and CDR2 FQGNSA come from the germline V gene. The CDR3 nucleotides are TGTGCCAGCAGCTTAGCGACGGGCCCCAACTATGGCTACACCTTC. Amino acids: CASSLATGPNYGYTF. The variable domain in full, completed from reference TRBV7-2 and TRBJ1-2, reads GAGVSQSPSNKVTEKGKDVELRCDPISGHTALYWYRQSLGQGLEFLIYFQGNSAPDKSGLPSDRFSAERTGGSVSTLTIQRTQQEDSAVYLCASSLATGPNYGYTFGSGTRLTVV.

This clonotype came up a few times. The gene calls are TRBV4-1 and TRBJ2-5; no definite D call. Germline CDR1 is MGHRA and CDR2 is YSYEKL. The length of the CDR3 is 15 residues. V was clipped by 1 base and J by 1 base, with 10 bases between them. The CDR3 loop is CASSQVGTRQETQYF. The CDR3 DNA is TGCGCCAGCAGCCAAGTTGGAACTCGCCAAGAGACCCAGTACTTC.

This clonotype was seen at least ten times. This chain uses TRBV3-1 with TRBJ2-5; perhaps TRBD2 as D (6 bases). The CDR3 sequence is 15 residues long. V was trimmed by 4 bases and J by 1 base, leaving 13 bases between them. Germline lookup yields CDR1 LGHDT and CDR2 YNNKEL (reference sequence). The CDR3 reads CASSPSGGTQETQYF. The DNA of the CDR3 is TGTGCCAGCAGCCCAAGCGGAGGGACCCAAGAGACCCAGTACTTC.

This clonotype was observed a few times. The chain is built from TRBV15 and TRBJ2-1; D assignment may be TRBD1 or TRBD2 (5 bases each). Germline assignment: CDR1 LNHNV and CDR2 YYDKDF (reference sequence). This CDR3 has 16 amino acids. V lost 0 bases to trimming and J lost 5 bases, with 14 bases between them. The CDR3 DNA reads TGTGCCACCAGCAGAGACCTGAGGGGCGAGGACAATGAGCAGTTCTTC. Translating it yields CATSRDLRGEDNEQFF. The full variable domain, rest sourced from reference TRBV15 and TRBJ2-1, is DAMVIQNPRYQVTQFGKPVTLSCSQTLNHNVMYWYQQKSSQAPKLLFHYYDKDFNNEADTPDNFQSRRPNTSFCFLDIRSPGLGDTAMYLCATSRDLRGEDNEQFFGPGTRLTVL.

The J gene is TRBJ1-2, the V gene TRBV7-8, with D uncertain. The CDR3 runs 16 residues. Germline V gene sequence: CDR1 SGHVS, CDR2 FQNEAQ. The V end was cut by 4 bases, the J end by 6 bases, with 21 bases between. The CDR3 DNA is TGTGCCAGCAGCTCACAGCGCATGAAAGATCCGGATGGCTACACCTTC. Encoded protein: CASSSQRMKDPDGYTF.

This clonotype occurred a few times. J is TRBJ2-7 and V is TRBV7-9; TRBD2 aligns across 8 bases. Looked up from germline, CDR1 is SEHNR and CDR2 is FQNEAQ (reference sequence). This CDR3 comprises 12 residues. V was pared by 5 bases and J by 6 bases, with 3 bases of the junction left unmatched. The CDR3 protein is CASSTSGGEQYV. CDR3 coding DNA: TGTGCCAGCAGCACAAGCGGGGGCGAGCAGTACGTC.

The genes are TRBV5-1 and TRBJ2-1; a weak D match, TRBD2 (5 bases). This CDR3 has 16 residues. The V gene lost 0 bases and the J gene lost 10 bases, with 20 bases spanning the gap. CDR1 and CDR2 (germline): SGHRS, YFSETQ. Here the CDR3 reads CASSLGVGSPTGEQFF. CDR3 sequence (DNA): TGCGCCAGCAGCTTGGGCGTCGGGTCCCCCACGGGGGAGCAGTTCTTC.

The rearrangement uses TRBV7-8 and TRBJ2-2; perhaps TRBD1 as D (5 bases). This CDR3 has 16 amino acids. Deletions cut 4 bases from V and 3 bases from J, with 15 bases between. The germline gives CDR1 SGHVS, CDR2 FQNEAQ. CDR3 residues: CASSSETVMDTGELFF. CDR3 nucleotide sequence: TGTGCCAGCAGCTCAGAGACAGTGATGGACACCGGGGAGCTGTTTTTT.

In this sample, this clonotype turned up many times. This chain connects TRBV10-3 to TRBJ2-3, with 7 bases fitting TRBD2. The CDR3 has 17 amino acids. V was clipped by 0 bases and J by 5 bases; unmatched bases: 11. Per the germline V gene, CDR1 is ENHRY and CDR2 is SYGVKD. CDR3 in amino acids: CAISESTRGGAGDTQYF. CDR3 coding DNA: TGTGCCATCAGTGAGTCGACCCGCGGGGGAGCCGGAGATACGCAGTATTTT.

This clonotype turned up a few times. The chain combines TRBV4-1 with TRBJ1-4, with TRBD1 matching over 8 bases. Germline CDR1 and CDR2: MGHRA and YSYEKL. This CDR3 contains 14 residues. J gave up 7 bases and V 4 bases, and 5 bases lay outside the gene matches. The DNA of the CDR3 is TGCGCCAGCAGCCGAGGGACAGGCGTTGAAAAACTGTTTTTT. It translates to CASSRGTGVEKLFF.

This clonotype was counted at least ten times. The genes are TRBV5-1 and TRBJ2-1; a possible D gene is TRBD1 (6 bases). V lost 0 bases and J 4 bases, leaving 11 bases between the germline ends. The CDR3 loop spans 15 amino acids. Germline-derived CDR1 and CDR2 are SGHRS and YFSETQ. The CDR3 sequence: CASSLVSGEYNEQFF. CDR3 bases: TGCGCCAGCAGCTTGGTGTCAGGGGAGTACAATGAGCAGTTCTTC.

This clonotype was found a few times. The rearrangement links TRBV19 to TRBJ2-7; no reliable D call. The CDR3 spans 12 residues. The V gene lost 0 bases and the J gene lost 3 bases, with 3 bases spanning the gap. Germline CDR1 is LNHDA and CDR2 is SQIVND (reference sequence). The CDR3 sequence is CASSIDGYEQYF. The CDR3 nucleotides read TGTGCCAGTAGTATAGACGGCTACGAGCAGTACTTC.

This clonotype has just a few counts. This chain uses TRBV20-1 with TRBJ2-7; perhaps TRBD1 as D (6 bases). Trimming stripped 6 bases from V and 0 bases from J, with 15 bases between. The CDR3 totals 14 residues. CDR1 is DFQATT, CDR2 SNEGSKA, per germline (reference sequence). The CDR3 sequence is CSAYLQGSSYEQYF. The CDR3 DNA is TGCAGTGCCTATCTCCAGGGGAGCTCCTACGAGCAGTACTTC.